These T cell receptor beta chains were read from a single sample in a study of T-cell reconstitution after alpha-beta-depleted transplantation in children. TCRdb reprocessed the PCR reads via MiXCR and lists one record per CDR3 protein. This sample has around 340,000 distinct CDR3 sequences, with about an eighth found just once. The input for sequencing was PBMCs, taken from the stem cell graft. The receptors shown here come from a human donor who donated a stem cell graft to a child with Fanconi anemia. CDR3s include the opening cysteine and the closing phenylalanine or tryptophan. Each record gives: clone size, D gene, V gene, J gene, CDR3 protein, CDR3 DNA. The D gene is left open where the match is weak. Not all rows give a size; the values are once, few, many and, for expanded clones, a class.

clone_size: few
d_call: .
v_call: TRBV7-7
j_call: TRBJ2-3
cdr3_aa: CASSLLGTSTDTQYF
cdr3_nt: TGTGCCAGCAGCTTACTCGGGACTAGCACAGATACGCAGTATTTT

clone_size: few
d_call: TRBD2
v_call: TRBV11-2
j_call: TRBJ2-3
cdr3_aa: CASIGTSGTDTQYF
cdr3_nt: TGTGCCAGCATCGGGACTAGCGGCACAGATACGCAGTATTTT

clone_size: many
d_call: .
v_call: TRBV6-6
j_call: TRBJ1-1
cdr3_aa: CASSPGGTAEAFF
cdr3_nt: TGTGCCAGCAGCCCCGGGGGCACGGCTGAAGCTTTCTTT

clone_size: .
d_call: TRBD1
v_call: TRBV6-5
j_call: TRBJ1-1
cdr3_aa: CASTTGGMNTEAFF
cdr3_nt: TGTGCCAGCACGACAGGGGGGATGAACACTGAAGCTTTCTTT

clone_size: many
d_call: .
v_call: TRBV12-3/TRBV12-4
j_call: TRBJ1-4
cdr3_aa: CASSLKDSNEKLFF
cdr3_nt: TGTGCCAGCAGTTTGAAGGACAGCAATGAAAAACTGTTTTTT

clone_size: .
d_call: .
v_call: TRBV12-3/TRBV12-4
j_call: TRBJ2-6
cdr3_aa: CASSLQGSPGANVLTF
cdr3_nt: TGTGCCAGCAGTTTACAGGGGAGCCCTGGGGCCAACGTCCTGACTTTC

clone_size: many
d_call: TRBD2
v_call: TRBV10-2
j_call: TRBJ2-3
cdr3_aa: CASSEILAGGTDTQYF
cdr3_nt: TGCGCCAGCAGTGAGATACTAGCGGGGGGCACAGATACGCAGTATTTT

clone_size: few
d_call: .
v_call: TRBV19
j_call: TRBJ1-2
cdr3_aa: CASKDMGSYTF
cdr3_nt: TGTGCCAGTAAAGACATGGGGTCCTACACCTTC

clone_size: few
d_call: TRBD1
v_call: TRBV15
j_call: TRBJ1-5
cdr3_aa: CATSRDRKGTGNQPQHF
cdr3_nt: TGTGCCACCAGCAGAGATCGGAAAGGGACAGGGAATCAGCCCCAGCATTTT

clone_size: few
d_call: .
v_call: TRBV27
j_call: TRBJ2-4
cdr3_aa: CASSSLIRNIQYF
cdr3_nt: TGTGCCAGCAGTTCGCTCATACGGAACATTCAGTACTTC

clone_size: few
d_call: TRBD2
v_call: TRBV20-1
j_call: TRBJ2-3
cdr3_aa: CSALDPQRGIADTQYF
cdr3_nt: TGCAGTGCTCTAGACCCCCAGCGGGGGATCGCAGATACGCAGTATTTT

clone_size: many
d_call: .
v_call: TRBV20-1
j_call: TRBJ1-1
cdr3_aa: CSARRGPFRNTEAFF
cdr3_nt: TGCAGTGCTCGGAGAGGGCCTTTCCGGAACACTGAAGCTTTCTTT

clone_size: few
d_call: TRBD2
v_call: TRBV5-1
j_call: TRBJ2-1
cdr3_aa: CASSLRSGGAGNEQFF
cdr3_nt: TGCGCCAGCAGCTTGAGGAGCGGGGGGGCAGGGAATGAGCAGTTCTTC

clone_size: few
d_call: TRBD1
v_call: TRBV6-2/TRBV6-3
j_call: TRBJ2-4
cdr3_aa: CASSGSDRGKNIQYF
cdr3_nt: TGTGCCAGCAGCGGATCCGACAGGGGAAAAAACATTCAGTACTTC

clone_size: .
d_call: TRBD1
v_call: TRBV7-6
j_call: TRBJ2-1
cdr3_aa: CASSPWTGDEQFF
cdr3_nt: TGTGCCAGCAGCCCATGGACAGGGGATGAGCAGTTCTTC

clone_size: many
d_call: .
v_call: TRBV12-3/TRBV12-4
j_call: TRBJ2-2
cdr3_aa: CASIRGANTGELFF
cdr3_nt: TGTGCCAGCATAAGGGGGGCGAACACCGGGGAGCTGTTTTTT

clone_size: .
d_call: TRBD1
v_call: TRBV27
j_call: TRBJ1-2
cdr3_aa: CASRTLGQGVGGYTF
cdr3_nt: TGTGCCAGCAGAACCTTGGGACAGGGGGTTGGTGGCTACACCTTC

clone_size: few
d_call: .
v_call: TRBV15
j_call: TRBJ1-2
cdr3_aa: CATSRDRAAGGYTF
cdr3_nt: TGTGCCACCAGCAGAGATCGGGCAGCGGGGGGCTACACCTTC

clone_size: few
d_call: .
v_call: TRBV20-1
j_call: TRBJ2-4
cdr3_aa: CSAESRGGGAKNIQYF
cdr3_nt: TGCAGTGCTGAATCTCGGGGAGGGGGCGCCAAAAACATTCAGTACTTC

clone_size: few
d_call: .
v_call: TRBV7-9
j_call: TRBJ1-2
cdr3_aa: CASSLDWDGYTF
cdr3_nt: TGTGCCAGCAGCTTGGACTGGGATGGCTACACCTTC

clone_size: .
d_call: .
v_call: TRBV20-1
j_call: TRBJ1-4
cdr3_aa: CSTPGVMDEKLFF
cdr3_nt: TGCAGCACTCCCGGGGTAATGGATGAAAAACTGTTTTTT

clone_size: .
d_call: .
v_call: TRBV9
j_call: TRBJ2-1
cdr3_aa: CASSLDRLWSEQFF
cdr3_nt: TGTGCCAGCAGCCTCGACAGGCTATGGTCTGAGCAGTTCTTC

clone_size: .
d_call: TRBD1
v_call: TRBV5-1
j_call: TRBJ1-6
cdr3_aa: CASSETGSNSPLHF
cdr3_nt: TGCGCCAGCAGCGAGACAGGGAGTAATTCACCCCTCCACTTT

clone_size: many
d_call: TRBD1
v_call: TRBV10-2
j_call: TRBJ1-5
cdr3_aa: CASTNGQGGNQPQHF
cdr3_nt: TGCGCCAGCACGAACGGACAGGGGGGGAATCAGCCCCAGCATTTT

clone_size: .
d_call: .
v_call: TRBV20-1
j_call: TRBJ1-5
cdr3_aa: CSAHRLGGRGLQPQHF
cdr3_nt: TGCAGTGCTCACCGTCTAGGGGGAAGAGGCTTACAGCCCCAGCATTTT